The rows below give T cell receptor beta chains drawn from one sample of a study of cytomegalovirus exposure and HLA in healthy donors. The data were produced by immunoSEQ multiplex PCR, yet TCRdb's version contains in-frame clones alone and is incomplete. This sample carries 200,000 or so clones, roughly 88% of them seen once, and the ten largest clones take under 0.85%. Sequences were obtained from PBMCs. The receptors derive from a boy younger than 10 in good health and CMV-seronegative. The CDR3 runs from the conserved cysteine through the conserved F or W. A D gene is named only where the DNA matches it firmly. The listing skips clone size in some rows; elsewhere it reads once, few, many or a size class.

cdr3_nt: TGTGCCAGCAGTGCGCAGAATCGGGGAGACTATGGCTACACCTTC; cdr3_aa: CASSAQNRGDYGYTF; v_call: TRBV25-1; clone_size: NA; j_call: TRBJ1-2; d_call: NA
cdr3_nt: TGTGCCAGCAGCTCGTTAGCAGATACGCAGTATTTT; cdr3_aa: CASSSLADTQYF; v_call: TRBV11-2; clone_size: NA; j_call: TRBJ2-3; d_call: NA
cdr3_nt: TGTGCCAGCTCACCGAGAGGACAGGGGGGGAACACTGAAGCTTTCTTT; cdr3_aa: CASSPRGQGGNTEAFF; v_call: TRBV18; clone_size: NA; j_call: TRBJ1-1; d_call: TRBD1
cdr3_nt: TGTGCCTGGATTACGGGACTTAGCACAGATACGCAGTATTTT; cdr3_aa: CAWITGLSTDTQYF; v_call: TRBV30; clone_size: NA; j_call: TRBJ2-3; d_call: NA
cdr3_nt: TGCGCCAGCAGCTTGGTACGACTAGCGGGAAATAGCTCCTACGAGCAGTACTTC; cdr3_aa: CASSLVRLAGNSSYEQYF; v_call: TRBV5-1; clone_size: NA; j_call: TRBJ2-7; d_call: TRBD2
cdr3_nt: TGCGCCAGCAGCTTGGCCAGCGATCGACTAGCGGGAGGTAGGAATGAGCAGTTCTTC; cdr3_aa: CASSLASDRLAGGRNEQFF; v_call: TRBV5-1; clone_size: once; j_call: TRBJ2-1; d_call: TRBD2
cdr3_nt: TGCGCCAGCAGTGACCTTCAGAATTCACCCCTCCACTTT; cdr3_aa: CASSDLQNSPLHF; v_call: TRBV10-1; clone_size: NA; j_call: TRBJ1-6; d_call: NA
cdr3_nt: TGTGCCACCAGCAGAAACCAGGGGAACACCGGGGAGCTGTTTTTT; cdr3_aa: CATSRNQGNTGELFF; v_call: TRBV15; clone_size: NA; j_call: TRBJ2-2; d_call: NA
cdr3_nt: TGTGCCAGCAGTAGGACTAGCGGGGGGGCCACAGATACGCAGTATTTT; cdr3_aa: CASSRTSGGATDTQYF; v_call: TRBV6-4; clone_size: NA; j_call: TRBJ2-3; d_call: TRBD2
cdr3_nt: TGTGCCAGCAGCGTGGTGGGAGGTCATTACACTGAAGCTTTCTTT; cdr3_aa: CASSVVGGHYTEAFF; v_call: TRBV9; clone_size: NA; j_call: TRBJ1-1; d_call: NA
cdr3_nt: TGTGCCAGCAGCTTGCTACGGACAGGGAAGTACTTC; cdr3_aa: CASSLLRTGKYF; v_call: TRBV5-8; clone_size: NA; j_call: TRBJ2-7; d_call: TRBD1
cdr3_nt: TGCGGTAGCGGAGCAGACTATGGCTACACCTTC; cdr3_aa: CGSGADYGYTF; v_call: TRBV20-1; clone_size: NA; j_call: TRBJ1-2; d_call: NA
cdr3_nt: TGTGCCAGCAGCGAGGGACACCTAATAAACACCGGGGAGCTGTTTTTT; cdr3_aa: CASSEGHLINTGELFF; v_call: TRBV2; clone_size: NA; j_call: TRBJ2-2; d_call: NA
cdr3_nt: TGTGCCAGCAGCCAGAGGTTGAACACTGAAGCTTTCTTT; cdr3_aa: CASSQRLNTEAFF; v_call: TRBV14; clone_size: NA; j_call: TRBJ1-1; d_call: NA
cdr3_nt: TGTGCCAGCAGTCCCGCCCCACTTGGTGGCTACACCTTC; cdr3_aa: CASSPAPLGGYTF; v_call: TRBV27; clone_size: few; j_call: TRBJ1-2; d_call: NA
cdr3_nt: TGTGCCTGGATAGGGGGAGAATGGCAAGAGACCCAGTACTTC; cdr3_aa: CAWIGGEWQETQYF; v_call: TRBV30; clone_size: NA; j_call: TRBJ2-5; d_call: NA
cdr3_nt: TGCGCCAGCAGCTTCCTAACGGGACTAGGTGGTGAGCAGTTCTTC; cdr3_aa: CASSFLTGLGGEQFF; v_call: TRBV5-1; clone_size: NA; j_call: TRBJ2-1; d_call: TRBD2
cdr3_nt: TGTGCCAGCAGCCCCAGGACAGGGGGCGGCTATGGCTACACCTTC; cdr3_aa: CASSPRTGGGYGYTF; v_call: TRBV13; clone_size: NA; j_call: TRBJ1-2; d_call: TRBD1
cdr3_nt: TGTGCCAGCAGCGCAGGGAGGCGGGGCGAAAAACTGTTTTTT; cdr3_aa: CASSAGRRGEKLFF; v_call: TRBV5-8; clone_size: NA; j_call: TRBJ1-4; d_call: NA
cdr3_nt: TGTGCCAGCAGTTGGACCGGGACAGGGATTGAGACCCAGTACTTC; cdr3_aa: CASSWTGTGIETQYF; v_call: TRBV28; clone_size: once; j_call: TRBJ2-5; d_call: TRBD1
cdr3_nt: TGTGCCAGCAGTCCCGGGAGCTATGGCTACACCTTC; cdr3_aa: CASSPGSYGYTF; v_call: TRBV25-1; clone_size: NA; j_call: TRBJ1-2; d_call: NA
cdr3_nt: TGTGCCAGTAGTATCGGGACAAACTACGAGCAGTACTTC; cdr3_aa: CASSIGTNYEQYF; v_call: TRBV19; clone_size: once; j_call: TRBJ2-7; d_call: NA
cdr3_nt: TGTGCCAGCAGCGCCGTGGAGCCCGAGACCCAGTACTTC; cdr3_aa: CASSAVEPETQYF; v_call: TRBV5-4; clone_size: NA; j_call: TRBJ2-5; d_call: NA
cdr3_nt: TGCGCCAGCAGCTTGACAGGGGGCAGTCCCACAGATACGCAGTATTTT; cdr3_aa: CASSLTGGSPTDTQYF; v_call: TRBV5-1; clone_size: NA; j_call: TRBJ2-3; d_call: TRBD1
cdr3_nt: TGTGCCAGTAGTATATTAGCGGGAGGGCGGGATGAGCAGTTCTTC; cdr3_aa: CASSILAGGRDEQFF; v_call: TRBV19; clone_size: NA; j_call: TRBJ2-1; d_call: TRBD2
cdr3_nt: TGCGCCAGCAGCCAAGAAGGGCGACAGGGGGGCTACACCTTC; cdr3_aa: CASSQEGRQGGYTF; v_call: TRBV4-1; clone_size: NA; j_call: TRBJ1-2; d_call: TRBD1
cdr3_nt: TGTGCCAGCAGCTCATCACAGGGTCAGGGGTTCTATGGCTACACCTTC; cdr3_aa: CASSSSQGQGFYGYTF; v_call: TRBV28; clone_size: NA; j_call: TRBJ1-2; d_call: NA
cdr3_nt: TGTGCCAGCACTCTAGCGGGCGAGCAGTACTTC; cdr3_aa: CASTLAGEQYF; v_call: TRBV6-5; clone_size: NA; j_call: TRBJ2-7; d_call: TRBD2
cdr3_nt: TGTGCCAGCACCCGGGGAAACACTGAAGCTTTCTTT; cdr3_aa: CASTRGNTEAFF; v_call: TRBV6-1; clone_size: NA; j_call: TRBJ1-1; d_call: NA
cdr3_nt: TGTGCCATGCGGCCCACGGAGGTAACAACCGGGGAGCTGTTTTTT; cdr3_aa: CAMRPTEVTTGELFF; v_call: TRBV10-3; clone_size: few; j_call: TRBJ2-2; d_call: NA
cdr3_nt: TGTGCCAGTAGTACGACAGGGGTGAGGGATACGCAGTATTTT; cdr3_aa: CASSTTGVRDTQYF; v_call: TRBV19; clone_size: NA; j_call: TRBJ2-3; d_call: TRBD1
cdr3_nt: TGTGCCAGTAGCGAGGCGGGGAAGTTCTACAATGAGCAGTTCTTC; cdr3_aa: CASSEAGKFYNEQFF; v_call: TRBV19; clone_size: NA; j_call: TRBJ2-1; d_call: NA
cdr3_nt: TGTGCCAGCAGCGTCGGGACAGGTAATGAGCAGTTCTTC; cdr3_aa: CASSVGTGNEQFF; v_call: TRBV2; clone_size: NA; j_call: TRBJ2-1; d_call: TRBD1
cdr3_nt: TGTGCCTGGACCAAAACACATGGCTACACCTTC; cdr3_aa: CAWTKTHGYTF; v_call: TRBV30; clone_size: once; j_call: TRBJ1-2; d_call: NA
cdr3_nt: TGTGCCAGCAGTGTGGGCAGGGTCTCGTCACCCCTCCACTTT; cdr3_aa: CASSVGRVSSPLHF; v_call: TRBV6-1; clone_size: few; j_call: TRBJ1-6; d_call: NA
cdr3_nt: TGTGCCAGCAGTTACGGAGCGTCGAGCACAGATACGCAGTATTTT; cdr3_aa: CASSYGASSTDTQYF; v_call: TRBV6-6; clone_size: NA; j_call: TRBJ2-3; d_call: NA
cdr3_nt: TGTGCCAGCAGCTCCACCCTGGACAGGGAGGATGGCTACACCTTC; cdr3_aa: CASSSTLDREDGYTF; v_call: TRBV7-9; clone_size: NA; j_call: TRBJ1-2; d_call: TRBD1
cdr3_nt: TGTGCCAGCAGCCCAAATGCGGGGTCCCGAAACTATGGCTACACCTTC; cdr3_aa: CASSPNAGSRNYGYTF; v_call: TRBV11-2; clone_size: NA; j_call: TRBJ1-2; d_call: NA
cdr3_nt: TGTGCCAGCAGTTTTGGGGGGCAAAGCGGGGGGGCCGGGGAGCTGTTTTTT; cdr3_aa: CASSFGGQSGGAGELFF; v_call: TRBV27; clone_size: NA; j_call: TRBJ2-2; d_call: TRBD2
cdr3_nt: TGTGCCAGCAGCCCTTTGGGTAGCCCGGGACAGGGTAGGGCAAGGGCCGGAAACACCATATATTTT; cdr3_aa: CASSPLGSPGQGRARAGNTIYF; v_call: TRBV21-1; clone_size: NA; j_call: TRBJ1-3; d_call: NA
cdr3_nt: TGTGCCAGCAGCTCCGGGACAGGGGGCGACTTACGCAATCAGCCCCAGCATTTT; cdr3_aa: CASSSGTGGDLRNQPQHF; v_call: TRBV5-8; clone_size: NA; j_call: TRBJ1-5; d_call: TRBD1
cdr3_nt: TGTGCCAGCAGCCAGCCCCAGGGGAGAAACACCATATATTTT; cdr3_aa: CASSQPQGRNTIYF; v_call: TRBV14; clone_size: once; j_call: TRBJ1-3; d_call: NA
cdr3_nt: TGTGCCAGCAGCTTGGCCCCCGGGACAGGGGGCGAAGCTTTCTTT; cdr3_aa: CASSLAPGTGGEAFF; v_call: TRBV5-4; clone_size: NA; j_call: TRBJ1-1; d_call: TRBD1
cdr3_nt: TGTGCCAGCAGCTTGGACAGGGCCTCTGGAAACACCATATATTTT; cdr3_aa: CASSLDRASGNTIYF; v_call: TRBV5-6; clone_size: few; j_call: TRBJ1-3; d_call: NA
cdr3_nt: TGTGCCAGCAGCTTATTTGAACTCGGGACAGGGATGGGCAATGAGCAGTTCTTC; cdr3_aa: CASSLFELGTGMGNEQFF; v_call: TRBV13; clone_size: NA; j_call: TRBJ2-1; d_call: TRBD1